This is a list of T cell receptor beta chains from one sample in a study of OX40 agonist ivuxolimab in advanced cancers. Generated by immunoSEQ multiplex PCR, the TCRdb table keeps only in-frame clones and is missing some. Of more than 50,000 clones listed, about four fifths are singletons. The sequencing here drew on CD4+ or CD8+ T cells sorted from blood, taken in a trial of the OX40 agonist ivuxolimab. These receptors were obtained from an adult with an advanced solid tumor such as melanoma, head and neck, liver or kidney cancer. Each CDR3 is given with its conserved first and last residue. The D gene is left open where the match is weak. Clone size is shown for a subset of rows, as once, few, many or a class of expanded clone.

d_call j_call v_call clone_size cdr3_nt cdr3_aa
. TRBJ2-3 TRBV30 . TGTGCCTGGCGAGGGGGGGCCATGACAGATACGCAGTATTTT CAWRGGAMTDTQYF
. TRBJ1-5 TRBV19 . TGTGCCAGTAAAGGGCTCGGTCAGCCCCAGCATTTT CASKGLGQPQHF
. TRBJ1-1 TRBV6-5 few TGTGCCAGCAGTTACCGGGGAACCACTGAAGCTTTCTTT CASSYRGTTEAFF
. TRBJ1-1 TRBV29-1 . TGCAGCGTCGGCAGGCCAAACTCGAACACTGAAGCTTTCTTT CSVGRPNSNTEAFF
. TRBJ2-1 TRBV29-1 few TGCAGCGTTGAAGATCAGGCTAGCCCCCCGGGCTACAATGAGCAGTTCTTC CSVEDQASPPGYNEQFF
TRBD2 TRBJ2-5 TRBV7-8 . TGTGCCAGCAACCGAGGACTAGCGGAAGAGACCCAGTACTTC CASNRGLAEETQYF
. TRBJ2-3 TRBV30 . TGTGCCTGGAGTCCCAGAGGGACCCCAGATACGCAGTATTTT CAWSPRGTPDTQYF
. TRBJ2-2 TRBV27 . TGTGCCAGCGGAAACGGGGTCACCGGGGAGCTGTTTTTT CASGNGVTGELFF
TRBD2 TRBJ2-3 TRBV5-1 . TGCGCCAGCAGCTTGGCGACTAGCGGGGGTTCAGATACGCAGTATTTT CASSLATSGGSDTQYF
. TRBJ2-1 TRBV2 . TGTGCCAGCACCTTCATAAGTGAGCAGTTCTTC CASTFISEQFF
. TRBJ1-3 TRBV30 once TGTGCCTGGAGTGGGGCAGCTCAGAGCTCTGGAAACACCATATATTTT CAWSGAAQSSGNTIYF
. TRBJ2-7 TRBV19 . TGTGCCAGTAAGGCGGAAACCTCCTACGAGCAGTACTTC CASKAETSYEQYF
. TRBJ1-1 TRBV9 once TGTGCCAGCAGCGTATTAAGGGGTGAAGCTTTCTTT CASSVLRGEAFF
. TRBJ2-7 TRBV9 . TGTGCCAGCAGCGTAGGTCAGGGGACCTCCTACGAGCAGTACTTC CASSVGQGTSYEQYF
. TRBJ1-1 TRBV19 . TGTGCCAGTACTACAGGGTTGAGGAACACTGAAGCTTTCTTT CASTTGLRNTEAFF
. TRBJ2-3 TRBV13 . TGTGCCAGCAGCCTCGGGGTAGGGGTAGATACGCAGTATTTT CASSLGVGVDTQYF
. TRBJ2-7 TRBV7-4 . TGTGCCAGCAGCTTCAGTGAATACGAGCAGTACTTC CASSFSEYEQYF
. TRBJ2-3 TRBV6-1 . TGTGCCAGCAGAGACAGGACGGGCCTGGGGACGCAGTATTTT CASRDRTGLGTQYF